Below are 21 T cell receptor beta chains sequenced from a single sample in a study of T cells in Graves' hyperthyroidism and ophthalmopathy (dated by TCRdb to about 2019). Libraries were made using multiplex PCR. The run used an Illumina HiSeq 2000. Amplification of TCR beta CDR3 regions was carried out from RNA transcripts. For the first round of RT-PCR on the TCR CDR3, the HTBI primer set was used together with the Qiagen OneStep RT-PCR kit. The raw public data were reprocessed by TCRdb itself: fastp quality trimming at Q25, MiXCR clonotype calling, in-frame beta chains only. Merged by CDR3 protein, the rows form single entries marked with the most common genes and DNA. Within this sample are 500,000 to 600,000 distinct CDR3 sequences, with 15% to 20% of them counted one time only. The leading ten clones occupy 40% to 50% of the sample. Sequencing input: blood. The receptor source for this set is a man aged 40-50 years with Graves' ophthalmopathy.

This chain uses TRBV5-1 with TRBJ2-1, with D perhaps matching TRBD1 (5 bases). There are 13 residues in the CDR3. The germline V and J ends were trimmed by 6 bases and 8 bases, with 15 bases remaining between them. CDR1 is SGHRS, CDR2 YFSETQ, per germline. The DNA for the CDR3 is TGCGCCAGCAATGGGGCCGGTGGGTATGAGCAGTTCTTC. It translates to CASNGAGGYEQFF.

There are many counts of this clonotype. The chain couples TRBV20-1 to TRBJ2-3; the D is unclear. Trimming took off 0 bases at V and 0 bases at J, with 10 bases between the two ends. The CDR3 is 15 residues long. CDR1 is DFQATT and CDR2 is SNEGSKA in the germline V gene (reference sequence). CDR3 DNA sequence: TGCAGTGCTAGAGAAGGCAGCCATAGCACAGATACGCAGTATTTT. This gives the protein CSAREGSHSTDTQYF.

The chain combines TRBV27 with TRBJ2-4; the D is unclear. The V end lost 5 bases, the J end lost 0 bases, and 8 bases lay between the germline ends. This CDR3 region has 14 residues. Germline V gene data show CDR1 as MNHEY and CDR2 as SMNVEV (reference sequence). Here the CDR3 reads CASSPGIAKNIQYF. CDR3 in DNA: TGTGCCAGCAGTCCTGGGATAGCCAAAAACATTCAGTACTTC.

The CDR3 region is CASILGTGGTEQYF. DNA of the CDR3: TGTGCCAGCATTTTAGGGACAGGGGGCACCGAGCAGTACTTC. The J gene is TRBJ2-7, the V gene TRBV6-5; 12 nucleotides match TRBD1. The CDR3 covers 14 residues. In germline, CDR1 is MNHEY, CDR2 SVGAGI. V was clipped by 7 bases and J by 6 bases; unmatched bases: 7.

V usage is TRBV20-1 and J usage is TRBJ2-5, with TRBD1 as a possible D gene (6 bases). Germline V gene sequence: CDR1 DFQATT, CDR2 SNEGSKA (reference sequence). CDR3 length: 13 amino acids. V lost 0 bases to trimming and J lost 5 bases, with 10 bases between them. The CDR3 DNA reads as TGCAGTGCTAGAGATCGAAGGGGGGAGACCCAGTACTTC. It codes for CSARDRRGETQYF.

The rearrangement joins TRBV7-3 to TRBJ2-4, with D perhaps TRBD2 (5 bases). From germline, CDR1 is SGHTA and CDR2 FQGTGA. This CDR3 is built from 17 residues. V was clipped by 0 bases and J by 5 bases, with 17 bases between them. The CDR3 DNA follows: TGTGCCAGCAGCTTAACGGGGAGCTCCAGTCGGGAAAACATTCAGTACTTC. This translates into CASSLTGSSSRENIQYF.

CDR3 coding DNA: TGTGCCAGCTCAGTAGCGGGAGCCGGGGAGACCCAGTACTTC. Its translation is CASSVAGAGETQYF. The chain links TRBV5-4 to TRBJ2-5; TRBD2 agrees at 9 bases. The CDR3 length is 14 residues. The ends lost 7 bases at V and 5 bases at J; junction bases unmatched: 9. Germline V gene data show CDR1 as SGHNT and CDR2 as YYREEE (reference sequence).

This rearrangement joins TRBV7-9 to TRBJ2-3; 7 bases map to TRBD1. After removal of 4 bases from V and 0 bases from J, the junction contained 13 bases not matched to a gene. Germline CDR1 SEHNR, CDR2 FQNEAQ (reference sequence). This CDR3 has 18 residues. The chain's CDR3 is CASSYGTETTSSTDTQYF. DNA for the CDR3: TGTGCCAGCAGCTACGGGACAGAGACCACCTCTAGCACAGATACGCAGTATTTT.

This clonotype was seen at least ten times. The chain has TRBV12-3 or TRBV12-4 and TRBJ2-1; 7 bases align to TRBD1. Unmatched junction bases numbered 4, after V lost 7 bases and J lost 7 bases. This CDR3 has 12 residues. The CDR3 spells CASTTGVNEQFF. The CDR3 DNA follows: TGTGCCAGCACCACAGGGGTGAATGAGCAGTTCTTC.

The rearrangement joins TRBV10-3 to TRBJ2-2; TRBD2 agrees at 12 bases. The germline gives CDR1 ENHRY, CDR2 SYGVKD. V was clipped by 5 bases and J by 3 bases; unmatched bases: 7. CDR3 length equals 17 residues. CDR3: CAISLTSGSQHTGELFF. The DNA for the CDR3 is TGTGCCATCAGTCTGACTAGCGGGAGTCAGCACACCGGGGAGCTGTTTTTT.

There are many counts of this clonotype. The rearrangement uses TRBV28 and TRBJ1-1; 9 bases are shared with TRBD1. There are 18 residues in the CDR3. With V trimmed by 1 base and J by 1 base, 10 bases remained unmatched. CDR1 is MDHEN and CDR2 is SYDVKM in the germline V gene. CDR3 DNA: TGTGCCAGCAGTTTATTTGGGGGGCGGGGACAGGGGAACACTGAAGCTTTCTTT. This encodes CASSLFGGRGQGNTEAFF.

This clonotype was detected a few times. The genes are TRBV28 and TRBJ1-5; 8 bases are a match to TRBD1. The CDR3 contains 16 residues. V was clipped by 2 bases and J by 0 bases; unmatched bases: 3. Germline CDR1 is MDHEN and CDR2 is SYDVKM. The CDR3 DNA is TGTGCCAGCAGTTTACCAGGGGGCTTTAGCAATCAGCCCCAGCATTTT. It yields the protein CASSLPGGFSNQPQHF.

The chain has TRBV3-1 and TRBJ1-1; the match to TRBD1 covers 8 bases. The CDR3 sequence is 14 residues long. Trimming removed 4 bases from V and 5 bases from J; junction bases left unmatched: 6. Per germline, CDR1 LGHDT and CDR2 YNNKEL (reference sequence). DNA for the CDR3: TGTGCCAGCAGCCTCTGGACAGGGAGAACTGAAGCTTTCTTT. It encodes CASSLWTGRTEAFF.

This clonotype was seen more than once but under ten times. This chain links TRBV6-2 or TRBV6-3 with TRBJ1-6; no clear D. The V gene lost 10 bases and the J gene lost 5 bases, with 27 bases spanning the gap. The length of the CDR3 is 18 residues. CDR1 and CDR2 (germline): MNHEY, SVGEGT. This CDR3 reads CATTNTGKGPQHNSPLHF. CDR3 sequence (DNA): TGTGCCACCACAAATACGGGGAAAGGGCCGCAGCATAATTCACCCCTCCACTTT.

This clonotype has ten or more counts. V is TRBV7-2 and J is TRBJ2-7, with TRBD1 matching over 9 bases. V was pared by 6 bases and J by 6 bases, with 3 bases of the junction left unmatched. This CDR3 comprises 12 residues. The germline V gene has CDR1 SGHTA and CDR2 FQGNSA. The chain's CDR3 is CASRSTGGEQYF. CDR3 coding DNA: TGTGCCAGCAGGTCGACAGGGGGCGAGCAGTACTTC.

This clonotype appeared many times. This sequence joins TRBV7-9 and TRBJ2-1; D tentatively fits TRBD1 or TRBD2 (5 bases each). CDR1 is SEHNR and CDR2 is FQNEAQ in the germline V gene (reference sequence). The CDR3 has 12 residues. V was clipped by 7 bases and J by 8 bases, with 12 bases between them. The CDR3 here is CASMGERDEQFF. In DNA, the CDR3 is TGTGCCAGCATGGGGGAACGGGATGAGCAGTTCTTC.

Ten or more counts support this clonotype. The V call is TRBV11-2, the J call TRBJ1-1; D gene ambiguous. Per the germline V gene, CDR1 is SGHAT and CDR2 is FQNNGV. V lost 1 base and J 1 base, leaving 10 bases between the germline ends. The CDR3 totals 15 residues. The CDR3 sequence: CASSLGVTSNTEAFF. CDR3 nucleotides: TGTGCCAGCAGCTTAGGAGTCACATCGAACACTGAAGCTTTCTTT.

The rearrangement links TRBV10-3 to TRBJ1-2; 11 bases agree with TRBD1. CDR3 length: 14 residues. Germline V gives CDR1 ENHRY, CDR2 SYGVKD. After removal of 6 bases from V and 4 bases from J, the junction contained 4 bases not matched to a gene. The CDR3 sequence: CAIRGQGASYGYTF. The CDR3 DNA reads TGTGCCATCAGAGGACAGGGGGCTTCCTATGGCTACACCTTC.

This clonotype was seen a handful of times. This chain links TRBV9 with TRBJ2-7, with TRBD1 identical over 9 bases. Trimming at V came to 6 bases and at J to 1 base, leaving 8 bases not matched to a gene. CDR3 length: 15 amino acids. Per germline, CDR1 SGDLS and CDR2 YYNGEE. The CDR3 spells CASTPGGTGSYEQYF. CDR3 DNA: TGTGCCAGCACCCCTGGGGGGACAGGGTCCTACGAGCAGTACTTC.

A word on this clonotype: A junction boundary mismatches the germline segment, possibly from a read error. The V and J genes are TRBV7-3 and TRBJ2-2; TRBD2 might be the D (5 bases). CDR1 is SGHTA, CDR2 FQGTGA, per germline. The length of the CDR3 is 16 residues. DNA of the CDR3: TGCGCCAGCAGCAGGCCCAGCGGCGCGAACACCGGGGAGCTGTTTTTT. The encoded protein is CASSRPSGANTGELFF.

This clonotype was counted many times. The chain carries TRBV2 and TRBJ1-2; 7 nucleotides agree with TRBD1. This CDR3 region has 12 residues. The germline CDR1 and CDR2 sequences are SNHLY and FYNNEI. J lost 9 bases, V lost 8 bases, and 9 bases had no gene match. CDR3 region: CASPRQGICYTF. The DNA for the CDR3 is TGTGCCAGCCCACGACAGGGCATCTGCTACACCTTC.